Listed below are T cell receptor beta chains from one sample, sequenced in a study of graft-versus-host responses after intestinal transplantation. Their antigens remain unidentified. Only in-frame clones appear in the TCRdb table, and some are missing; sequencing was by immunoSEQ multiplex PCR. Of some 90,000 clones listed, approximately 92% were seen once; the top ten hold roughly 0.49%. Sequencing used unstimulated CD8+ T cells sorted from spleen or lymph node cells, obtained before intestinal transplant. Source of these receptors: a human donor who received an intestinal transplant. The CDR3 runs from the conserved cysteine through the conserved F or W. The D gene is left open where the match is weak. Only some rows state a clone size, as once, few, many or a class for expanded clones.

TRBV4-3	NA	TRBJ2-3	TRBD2	TGCGCCAGCAGCCAAGAATCACTAGCGGGGGGGGATACGCAGTATTTT	CASSQESLAGGDTQYF
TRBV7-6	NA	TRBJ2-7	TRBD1	TGTGCCAGCAGTAACACAGGGGAGGAGCAGTACTTC	CASSNTGEEQYF
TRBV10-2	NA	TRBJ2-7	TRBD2	TGCGCCAGCAGTACCGGGACTAGCCCCTACGAGCAGTACTTC	CASSTGTSPYEQYF
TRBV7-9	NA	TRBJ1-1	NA	TGTGCCAGCAGCTGGGGGCCGGGGACTGAAGCTTTCTTT	CASSWGPGTEAFF
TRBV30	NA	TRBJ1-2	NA	TGTGCCTGGATTAGGGGCTGGGGCTACACCTTC	CAWIRGWGYTF
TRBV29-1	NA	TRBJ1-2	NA	TGCAGCGTTGAAGACAGGGCCTATGGCTACACCTTC	CSVEDRAYGYTF
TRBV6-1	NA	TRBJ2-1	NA	TGTGCCAGTACGACTAGTTTCAATGAGCAGTTCTTC	CASTTSFNEQFF
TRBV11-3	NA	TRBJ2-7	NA	TGTGCCAGCAGCGAGCGGACAGTCCAGGGGTACGAGCAGTACTTC	CASSERTVQGYEQYF
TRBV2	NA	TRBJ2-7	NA	TGTGCCAGCGACGGGACTTACTCCTACGAGCAGTACTTC	CASDGTYSYEQYF
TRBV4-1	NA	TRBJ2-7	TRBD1	TGCGCCAGCAGCCAAACGACAGGGGGATACGAGCAGTACTTC	CASSQTTGGYEQYF
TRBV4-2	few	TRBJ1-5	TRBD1	TGTGCCAGCAGCCAACCGGGACAGGGGGGACATAGCAATCAGCCCCAGCATTTT	CASSQPGQGGHSNQPQHF
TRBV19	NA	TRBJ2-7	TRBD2	TGTGCCAGTAGCCCCGGGACTAGCGGCTACGAGCAGTACTTC	CASSPGTSGYEQYF
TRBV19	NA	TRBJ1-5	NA	TGTGCCAGTAGTATTGGCCAGCCCCAGCATTTT	CASSIGQPQHF
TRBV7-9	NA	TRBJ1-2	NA	TGTGCCAGCAGCTTAGGGGGAGTAGGGACTAGCTACACCTTC	CASSLGGVGTSYTF
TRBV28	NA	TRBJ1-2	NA	TGTGCCAGCAGCACCTCAACTTTCCATGGCTACACCTTC	CASSTSTFHGYTF
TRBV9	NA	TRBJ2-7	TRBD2	TGTGCCAGCAGCGCCTCCGGGACTAGCGAGCTCTACGAGCAGTACTTC	CASSASGTSELYEQYF
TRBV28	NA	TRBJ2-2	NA	TGTGCCAGCAGCCAACGGACTTCCTCCGGGGAGCTGTTTTTT	CASSQRTSSGELFF
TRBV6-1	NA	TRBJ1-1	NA	TGTGCCAGCAGTGTCCAGCAGGGAACTGAAGCTTTCTTT	CASSVQQGTEAFF
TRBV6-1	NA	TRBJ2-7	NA	TGTGCCAGCAGCCAAACGGGACAAACGGACGAGCAGTACTTC	CASSQTGQTDEQYF
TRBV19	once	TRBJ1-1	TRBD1	TGTGCCAGTAGAATGACAGGGACTGAAGCTTTCTTT	CASRMTGTEAFF
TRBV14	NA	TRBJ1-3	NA	TGTGCCAGCAGCCAAAACAGGTTGGCCTCTGGAAACACCATATATTTT	CASSQNRLASGNTIYF
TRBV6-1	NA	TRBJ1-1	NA	TGTGCCAGCAGCTCCAGGGTGGTGAACACTGAAGCTTTCTTT	CASSSRVVNTEAFF
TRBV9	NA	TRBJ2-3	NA	TGTGCCAGCAGTTGGGCTCACCAGCCCACAGATACGCAGTATTTT	CASSWAHQPTDTQYF
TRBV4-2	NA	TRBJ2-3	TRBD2	TGTGCCAGCAGCCAAGATGGCGGCGGGGGGGCAGATACGCAGTATTTT	CASSQDGGGGADTQYF
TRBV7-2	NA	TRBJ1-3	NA	TGTGCCAGCAGCCTCACCGGGACACCAGGAAACACCATATATTTT	CASSLTGTPGNTIYF
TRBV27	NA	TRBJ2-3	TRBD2	TGTGCCAGCAGTTTGACTGGACTAGCGGGGGGGTCAGATACGCAGTATTTT	CASSLTGLAGGSDTQYF
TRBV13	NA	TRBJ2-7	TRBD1	TGTGCCAGCAGCTTGGACAGGGGGTACGAGCAGTACTTC	CASSLDRGYEQYF
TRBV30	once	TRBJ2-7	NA	TGTGCCTGGAGTATCGGGGACTCCTACGAGCAGTACTTC	CAWSIGDSYEQYF
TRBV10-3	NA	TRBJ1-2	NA	TGTGCCATCAGTGAGGGGGCTCCTGGTCTCTATGGCTACACCTTC	CAISEGAPGLYGYTF
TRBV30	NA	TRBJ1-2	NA	TGTGCCTGGGTGTTTCGGGAATTGGGAATCTACACCTTC	CAWVFRELGIYTF
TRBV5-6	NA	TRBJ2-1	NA	TGTGCCAGCAGCTCCGGGTTGACAGGACTGAATGAGCAGTTCTTC	CASSSGLTGLNEQFF
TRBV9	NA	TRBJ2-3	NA	TGTGCCAGCAGTGATCACGGGGGTGCAGATACGCAGTATTTT	CASSDHGGADTQYF
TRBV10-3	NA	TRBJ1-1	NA	TGTGCCATCAGTGAGGAGGCGTTGAACACTGAAGCTTTCTTT	CAISEEALNTEAFF
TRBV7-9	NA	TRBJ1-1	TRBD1	TGTGCCAGCAGCTTAGAACTGACAGGGTACACTGAAGCTTTCTTT	CASSLELTGYTEAFF
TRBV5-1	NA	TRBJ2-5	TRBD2	TGCGCCAGCAGCTCGATAGCGGGAGAGGAGACCCAGTACTTC	CASSSIAGEETQYF
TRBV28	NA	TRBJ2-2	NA	TGTGCCAGCAGTTTCGGTGGCACCGGGGAGCTGTTTTTT	CASSFGGTGELFF
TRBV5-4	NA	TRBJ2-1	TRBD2	TGTGCCAGCAGCTTGTTTGCTAGCGGTTACAATGAGCAGTTCTTC	CASSLFASGYNEQFF
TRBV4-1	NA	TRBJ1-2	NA	TGCGCCAGCAGCCAAGATCTTTGGACAGCTAACTATGGCTACACCTTC	CASSQDLWTANYGYTF
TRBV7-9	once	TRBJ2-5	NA	TGTGCCAGCAGCCCGACCAGAGGACAGATCGACCCCGAAGAGACCCAGTACTTC	CASSPTRGQIDPEETQYF
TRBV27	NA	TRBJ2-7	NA	TGTGCCAGCAGATTCATCTTGGGGGCGAACGAGCAGTACTTC	CASRFILGANEQYF
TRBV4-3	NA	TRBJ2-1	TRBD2	TGCGCCAGCAGCCAAGATTTGGGCGGGGGGATGAACTACAATGAGCAGTTCTTC	CASSQDLGGGMNYNEQFF
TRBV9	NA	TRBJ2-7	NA	TGTGCCAGCAGCGTAGGAGGGGGACCGAGGGGGGAGCAGTACTTC	CASSVGGGPRGEQYF
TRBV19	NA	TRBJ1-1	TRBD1	TGTGCCAGTAGTTGGACAGGGCTGAACACTGAAGCTTTCTTT	CASSWTGLNTEAFF
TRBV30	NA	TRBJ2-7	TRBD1	TGTGCCTGGGGGACAGGGAATTTAGGGTACGAGCAGTACTTC	CAWGTGNLGYEQYF